This note documents a single T cell receptor beta chain sequence. The antigen is undetermined. Through a sample-barcoded 5' primer and a J-beta primer mix, a second PCR was run for roughly 6 to 11 cycles. Each CDR3 protein is one row after TCRdb ran MiXCR on the 5' RACE reads. The data show about 830,000 distinct CDR3 sequences, around 68% seen once. These data come from a study of blood T cells in healthy people across ages. Study-level information: Template switching retrieved approximately one barcoded beta molecule for each two T cells.

Germline V gene sequence: CDR1 SGHAT, CDR2 FQNNGV. Trimming removed 2 bases from V and 0 bases from J, with 14 bases in between. There are 17 residues in the CDR3. Study-wide results and caveats: TCR beta diversity tracked closely with naive T cell percentage. Researchers deemed the diversity estimates from one million T cells underestimates.

Sequencing was done on a sample of blood. This clonotype originated in a man aged 25-40 years in good health. The gene calls are TRBV11-2 and TRBJ2-1; TRBD1 is a possible D gene (5 bases). The CDR3 bases are TGTGCCAGCAGCTTATGGGGCCTTCAGAGCTCCTACAATGAGCAGTTCTTC. Residues: CASSLWGLQSSYNEQFF.